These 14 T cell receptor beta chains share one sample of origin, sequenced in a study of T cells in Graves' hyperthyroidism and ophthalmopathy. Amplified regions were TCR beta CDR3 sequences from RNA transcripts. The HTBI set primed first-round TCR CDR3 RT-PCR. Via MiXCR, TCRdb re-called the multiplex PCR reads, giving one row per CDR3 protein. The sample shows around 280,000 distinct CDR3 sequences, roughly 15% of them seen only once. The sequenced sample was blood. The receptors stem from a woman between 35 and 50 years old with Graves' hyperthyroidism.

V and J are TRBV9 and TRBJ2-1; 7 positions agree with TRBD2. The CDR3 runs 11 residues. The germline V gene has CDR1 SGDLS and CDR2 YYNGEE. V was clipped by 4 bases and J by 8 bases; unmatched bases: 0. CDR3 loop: CASSRGDEQFF. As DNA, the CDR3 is TGTGCCAGCAGCCGGGGGGATGAGCAGTTCTTC.

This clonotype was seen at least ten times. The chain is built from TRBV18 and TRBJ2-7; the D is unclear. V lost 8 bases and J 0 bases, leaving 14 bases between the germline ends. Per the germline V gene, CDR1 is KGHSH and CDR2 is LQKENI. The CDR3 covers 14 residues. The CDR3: CASSPGRSSYEQYF. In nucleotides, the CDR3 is TGTGCCAGCAGCCCCGGCCGTAGCTCCTACGAGCAGTACTTC.

CDR3 region: CASSQTDGQETQYF. The CDR3 DNA is TGTGCCAGCAGCCAGACGGACGGGCAGGAGACCCAGTACTTC. V gene TRBV28 combines with J gene TRBJ2-5; D is uncertain. The CDR3 is 14 residues long. Germline CDR1 and CDR2: MDHEN and SYDVKM. The ends were cut back, 6 bases at V and 5 bases at J, with 16 bases in the middle. The whole variable domain, filled in from reference TRBV28 and TRBJ2-5, reads DVKVTQSSRYLVKRTGEKVFLECVQDMDHENMFWYRQDPGLGLRLIYFSYDVKMKEKGDIPEGYSVSREKKERFSLILESASTNQTSMYLCASSQTDGQETQYFGPGTRLLVL.

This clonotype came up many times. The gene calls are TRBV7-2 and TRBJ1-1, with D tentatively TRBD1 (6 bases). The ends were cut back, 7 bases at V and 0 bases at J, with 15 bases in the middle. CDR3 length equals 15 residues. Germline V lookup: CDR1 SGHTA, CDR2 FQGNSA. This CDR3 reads CASMQQGIMNTEAFF. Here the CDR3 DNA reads TGTGCCAGCATGCAACAGGGAATCATGAACACTGAAGCTTTCTTT.

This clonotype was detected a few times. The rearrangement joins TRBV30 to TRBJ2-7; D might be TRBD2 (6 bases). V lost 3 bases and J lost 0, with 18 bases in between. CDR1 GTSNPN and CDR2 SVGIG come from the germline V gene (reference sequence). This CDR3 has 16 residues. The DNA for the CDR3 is TGTGCCTGGAGCAGTCTTACGCGGGGAGGCTCCTACGAGCAGTACTTC. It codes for CAWSSLTRGGSYEQYF.

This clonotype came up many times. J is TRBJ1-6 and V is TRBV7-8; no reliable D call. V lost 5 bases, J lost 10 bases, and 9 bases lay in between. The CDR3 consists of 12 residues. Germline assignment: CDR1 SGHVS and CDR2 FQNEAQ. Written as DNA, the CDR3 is TGTGCCAGCAGCAACAGTAACTCACCCCTCCACTTT. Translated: CASSNSNSPLHF.

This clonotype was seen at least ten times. The CDR3 DNA follows: TGTGCCAGCAGTTTAGGGACACTTTACGAGCAGTACTTC. This encodes CASSLGTLYEQYF. V and J are TRBV12-3 or TRBV12-4 and TRBJ2-7, with TRBD1 as a possible D gene (5 bases). CDR3 length: 13 amino acids. Trimming removed 1 base from V and 4 bases from J, with 8 bases in between.

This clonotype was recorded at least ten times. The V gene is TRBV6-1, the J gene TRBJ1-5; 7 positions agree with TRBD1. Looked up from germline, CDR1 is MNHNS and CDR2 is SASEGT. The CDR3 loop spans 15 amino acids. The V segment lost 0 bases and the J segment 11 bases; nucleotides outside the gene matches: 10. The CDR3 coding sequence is TGTGCCAGCAGTGAAGCTGGGACAGACCTCGAAGCCCAGCATTTT. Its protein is CASSEAGTDLEAQHF.

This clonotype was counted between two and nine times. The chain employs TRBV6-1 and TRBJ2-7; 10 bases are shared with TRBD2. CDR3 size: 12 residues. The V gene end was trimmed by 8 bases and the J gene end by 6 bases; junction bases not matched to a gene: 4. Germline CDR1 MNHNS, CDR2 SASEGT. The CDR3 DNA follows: TGTGCCAGCGTCCTAGCGGGAGTCGAGCAGTACTTC. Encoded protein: CASVLAGVEQYF.

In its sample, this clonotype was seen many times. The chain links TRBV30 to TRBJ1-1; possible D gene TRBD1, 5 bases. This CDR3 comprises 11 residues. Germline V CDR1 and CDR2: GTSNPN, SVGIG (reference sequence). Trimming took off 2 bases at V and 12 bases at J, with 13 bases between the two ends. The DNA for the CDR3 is TGTGCCTGGAGTAGGGGTGATGTGACTTTCTTT. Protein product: CAWSRGDVTFF.

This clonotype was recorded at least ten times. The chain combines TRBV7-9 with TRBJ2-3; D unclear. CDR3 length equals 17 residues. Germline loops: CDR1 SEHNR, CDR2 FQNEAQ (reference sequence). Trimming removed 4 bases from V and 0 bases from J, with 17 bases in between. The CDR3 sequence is CASSSLVDRVSTDTQYF. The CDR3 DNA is TGTGCCAGCAGCTCCTTGGTTGACCGAGTAAGCACAGATACGCAGTATTTT.

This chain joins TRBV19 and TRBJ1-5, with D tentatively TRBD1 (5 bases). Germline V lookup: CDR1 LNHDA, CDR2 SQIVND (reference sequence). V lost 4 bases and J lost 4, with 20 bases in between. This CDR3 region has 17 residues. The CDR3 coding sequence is TGTGCCAGTAGTACCTCCGGGGAGCCAGGGTCTAATCAGCCCCAGCATTTT. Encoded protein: CASSTSGEPGSNQPQHF.

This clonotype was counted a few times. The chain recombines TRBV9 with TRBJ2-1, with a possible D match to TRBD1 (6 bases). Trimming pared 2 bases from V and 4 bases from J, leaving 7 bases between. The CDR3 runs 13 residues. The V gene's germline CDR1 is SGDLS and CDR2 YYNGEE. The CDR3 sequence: CASSVTGYNEQFF. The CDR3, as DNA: TGTGCCAGCAGCGTTACAGGGTACAATGAGCAGTTCTTC. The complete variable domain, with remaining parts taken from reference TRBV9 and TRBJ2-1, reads DSGVTQTPKHLITATGQRVTLRCSPRSGDLSVYWYQQSLDQGLQFLIQYYNGEERAKGNILERFSAQQFPDLHSELNLSSLELGDSALYFCASSVTGYNEQFFGPGTRLTVL.

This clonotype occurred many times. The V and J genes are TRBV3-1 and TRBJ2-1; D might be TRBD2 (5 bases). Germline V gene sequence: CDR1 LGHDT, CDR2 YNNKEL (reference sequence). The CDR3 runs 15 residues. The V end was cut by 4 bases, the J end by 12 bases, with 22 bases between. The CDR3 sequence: CASSPRSGRVFGQFF. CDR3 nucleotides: TGTGCCAGCAGCCCCCGATCGGGGAGAGTATTTGGGCAGTTCTTC.